The subject of this entry is one T cell receptor (beta chain). The team produced cDNA through 5'RACE using 10-nucleotide random UMIs. TCRdb passed the 5' RACE reads through MiXCR, listing each CDR3 protein once. The repertoire holds more than 35,000 distinct CDR3 sequences, approximately 10% seen once, with approximately 7% in the top ten. This entry comes from a study of neurological immune-mediated disorders. V was pared by 5 bases and J by 9 bases, with 14 bases between. The germline V gene has CDR1 DFQATT and CDR2 SNEGSKA (reference sequence). The length of the CDR3 is 12 residues. The chain has TRBV20-1 and TRBJ2-4; a possible D gene is TRBD1 (6 bases). The sample comprised PBMCs. The TCR was taken from a woman under 40 with HTLV-1-associated myelopathy (HAM/TSP). DNA of the CDR3: TGCAGTGCTCCAAAACAGGGCCCCATTCAGTACTTC. It translates to CSAPKQGPIQYF.